This T cell receptor (beta chain) was captured in a study of shared clonotypes between healthy human individuals (dated by TCRdb to the early 2020s). With respect to the entire study: A couple of women and a few men aged 18 to 49 years were included in the cohort. To increase sequencing depth and limit assay-specific biases, different laboratories used diverse techniques to prepare libraries and sequence TCR repertoires. For each donor, three plates each were used for CD4 naive and CD4 memory, two plates were used for CD8 naive, and one plate was used for CD8 memory. Between about 0.85 and 9.5 billion PBMCs per donor were obtained by leukapheresis. The study deeply sequenced blood TCR repertoires of several healthy adults to estimate repertoire size and the extent of clonotype sharing between individuals. General study outcomes and caveats: Sampling was limited to blood, and TCR repertoires in tissue likely differ from TCR repertoires in blood. Clonotypes shared by all four sorted-subset donors showed higher generation probabilities than non-shared clonotypes. Pairwise subsampling led to the expectation that sequencing depth would affect the degree of clonotype sharing among donors. Naive subsets generally had larger estimated clonotype richness than memory subsets. Because the study included a small number of donors, the genetic and exposure-history diversity represented was limited. Sharing across several donors was observed for roughly 5% of naive CD4, under 4% of naive CD8, over 2% of memory CD4, and about 0.4% of memory CD8 clonotypes. Rarefaction of sorted-subset datasets indicated incomplete sequencing despite the large sequencing depth.

A remark on this clone: Its antigen target is currently unknown. A read error may explain this, as a much larger clone is one base away. In the same sample, other DNA sequences code for this CDR3.

TCR CDR3 regions were amplified from genomic DNA by multiplex PCR using the deep immunoSEQ assay. Genomic DNA extracted from each cell subset was distributed evenly over all wells of several immunoSEQ 96-well plates, and each plate served as one replicate. For sorted subsets, approximately 210 ng of genomic DNA, equivalent to tens of thousands of T cell genomes, went into each replicate PCR. The purified libraries were quantified using a Qubit 3.0 fluorometer, sized with a Bioanalyzer 2100, and then quantified again using the KAPA Library Quantification kit. Every immunoSEQ 96-well plate was sequenced on a dedicated single-read 150-cycle Illumina NextSeq 550 flow cell. As for the authors' bioinformatics: Because the immunoSEQ output held only junctional sequences and lacked quality scores, the filtering could not match the filtering applied to full-length reads. Sequences were annotated with PyIR, a Python wrapper for IgBLAST v1.9, and V/J genes and CDR3 were assigned using IMGT germline references. Reads with weak V/J assignments (E-value above 1e-6), missing CDR3, stop codons, out-of-frame junctions, or ambiguous translated residues were removed. V3J clonotypes were defined as sequences sharing the same inferred V gene, J gene, and CDR3 amino acid sequence. The percentage overlap between two repertoires was calculated by dividing the number of shared unique clonotypes by the size of the smaller repertoire. Three approaches were used to assess repertoire richness: RTK rarefaction, the Chao1 estimator, and Recon v2.1 estimates of unobserved clonotypes. Generation probabilities were computed with OLGA for all TCRbeta clonotypes obtained by the gDNA method from several donors. Imported from immuneACCESS, the table was reduced by TCRdb to in-frame sequences with V and J called. These copies leave out some clones; in studies compared against another copy, an unresolved V gene accounts for under half, and the cause of the remainder is not known. The DNA was the basis for D and trimming; V, J and clone size are from that table. This sample is represented by approximately 2.1 million clones; approximately 93% of them were singletons. The biggest ten clones account for under 0.45% of the sample.

The donors were healthy, HIV-negative adults with no recently reported acute infections or vaccinations. Every donor was a Caucasian adult residing in Nashville, Tennessee, USA. CD4+ T cells were enriched by magnetic negative selection; naive cells were then positively selected on CD45RA, and the negative fraction formed the memory subset. Blood was collected by leukapheresis, and PBMCs were isolated by Ficoll-Histopaque density gradient centrifugation and then cryopreserved in liquid nitrogen vapor phase. Purity and quantity of every magnetically sorted T cell population were checked by analytical flow cytometry. From each sorted fraction, genomic DNA was isolated and quantified by UV absorbance on a Nanodrop 2000c. There are 11 amino acids in the CDR3, from cysteine to phenylalanine inclusive. Only the CDR3 DNA is retained, 33 bases long and in frame from the first base. CDR1 is given as MDHEN and CDR2 as SYDVKM, both from the germline V gene. Relative to germline, V is 2 bases shorter and J is 4 bases shorter, with 3 bases between their ends.

Recombination joined TRBV28 with TRBJ2-7, with the D gene too uncertain to name. The sequence was obtained from a man between 18 and 29 years old in good health. Some clones in this sample may be carry-over from other donors' samples. The sequenced sample consisted of naive CD4+ T cells from PBMCs. The sample's cell subset or site label, decoded: CD45RA+ positively selected. In nucleotides, the sequence is TGTGCCAGCAGTTTACGGTACGAGCAGTACTTC. Its protein reads: CASSLRYEQYF.